The 23 T cell receptor beta chains given below trace back to one sample, sequenced in a study of cytomegalovirus exposure and HLA in healthy donors. Vbeta (60) and Jbeta (13) primers were used in the PCR. Libraries were prepared by immunoSEQ multiplex PCR; TCRdb keeps only in-frame clonotypes and omits some of them. This table has around 160,000 clones, about 63% appearing once. The sequenced material came from PBMCs. Receptors were obtained from a woman between 35 and 50 years old in good health and CMV-seropositive.

This chain links TRBV7-6 with TRBJ1-1, with D maybe TRBD1 (6 bases). The germline V and J ends were trimmed by 4 bases and 1 base, with 16 bases remaining between them. Germline V CDR1 and CDR2: SGHVS, FNYEAQ. The CDR3 is 16 residues long. The CDR3 spells CASSYLEQGRNTEAFF. The CDR3 DNA sequence: TGTGCCAGCAGCTACTTAGAACAGGGCAGGAACACTGAAGCTTTCTTT.

The chain joins TRBV28 to TRBJ2-7; 9 bases fit TRBD2. V shed 4 bases, J shed 0 bases, and the junction held 10 bases outside the gene matches. Germline assignment: CDR1 MDHEN and CDR2 SYDVKM. The CDR3 length is 17 residues. The CDR3 sequence: CASSSPRTSDSSYEQYF. CDR3 bases: TGTGCCAGCAGTTCCCCCCGGACTAGCGATAGCTCCTACGAGCAGTACTTC.

The chain uses TRBV4-3 and TRBJ2-5; D may be TRBD1 (6 bases). Between the trimmed V and J ends, which lost 0 bases and 2 bases, there was a span of 10 bases. The germline V gene encodes CDR1 LGHNA and CDR2 YSLEER. The CDR3 sequence is 15 residues long. CDR3 in amino acids: CASSQEQGYQETQYF. For the CDR3, the DNA is TGCGCCAGCAGCCAAGAACAGGGCTATCAAGAGACCCAGTACTTC.

The V gene is TRBV7-6, the J gene TRBJ2-7; the D gene is possibly TRBD1 (5 bases). There are 16 residues in the CDR3. Germline-derived CDR1 and CDR2 are SGHVS and FNYEAQ. V lost 0 bases, J lost 6 bases, and 18 bases lay in between. The CDR3 is CASSLAVRQGTGEQYF. The CDR3 bases are TGTGCCAGCAGCTTAGCGGTTCGGCAGGGAACCGGCGAGCAGTACTTC.

This chain links TRBV7-2 with TRBJ2-1; 7 bases fit TRBD1. The CDR3 spans 16 residues. The V gene end was trimmed by 1 base and the J gene end by 5 bases; junction bases not matched to a gene: 8. Germline V gene sequence: CDR1 SGHTA, CDR2 FQGNSA. CDR3 coding DNA: TGTGCCAGCAGCTTAGATGTGACAGGGCCCCACAATGAGCAGTTCTTC. This sequence encodes CASSLDVTGPHNEQFF.

This chain links TRBV7-9 with TRBJ1-4, with a weak D call TRBD1 (6 bases). This CDR3 has 18 residues. V was shortened by 6 bases and J by 3 bases, with 23 bases between the two germline ends. Germline V gene lookup returns CDR1 SEHNR and CDR2 FQNEAQ (reference sequence). CDR3 residues: CASRGRNLYGGPNEKLFF. Here the CDR3 DNA reads TGTGCCAGCAGAGGCCGGAACCTCTACGGGGGGCCTAATGAAAAACTGTTTTTT.

CDR3 bases: TGTGCCAGCAGCACGACAGGAATTGCATATGGCTACACCTTC. Translating it yields CASSTTGIAYGYTF. The J gene is TRBJ1-2, the V gene TRBV7-2; maybe TRBD1 (6 bases). V shed 5 bases and J shed 5 bases, with 15 bases lying between them. The CDR3 extends over 14 amino acids. Per the germline V gene, CDR1 is SGHTA and CDR2 is FQGNSA. The whole variable domain, filled in from reference TRBV7-2 and TRBJ1-2, reads GAGVSQSPSNKVTEKGKDVELRCDPISGHTALYWYRQSLGQGLEFLIYFQGNSAPDKSGLPSDRFSAERTGGSVSTLTIQRTQQEDSAVYLCASSTTGIAYGYTFGSGTRLTVV.

V usage is TRBV10-1 and J usage is TRBJ2-7; 15 nucleotides agree with TRBD2. Germline V CDR1 and CDR2: WNHNN, SYGVQD (reference sequence). V lost 4 bases and J lost 1; bases outside the gene matches: 8. The CDR3 length is 18 residues. CDR3 loop: CASSGTSGGASGSYEQYF. The CDR3 DNA sequence: TGCGCCAGCAGTGGGACTAGCGGGGGGGCCTCAGGTTCCTACGAGCAGTACTTC.

The chain uses TRBV4-3 and TRBJ2-2; D gene uncertain. Germline CDR1 LGHNA, CDR2 YSLEER. Trimming took off 4 bases at V and 3 bases at J, with 12 bases between the two ends. The CDR3 contains 15 residues. CDR3 in DNA: TGCGCCAGCAGCCCCTTATCCTTCGACACCGGGGAGCTGTTTTTT. As protein: CASSPLSFDTGELFF.

The V gene is TRBV4-2, the J gene TRBJ1-1; D gene unclear. Trimming shortened V by 0 bases and J by 11 bases, and 10 bases separated the two germline ends. The CDR3 loop spans 12 amino acids. Germline V CDR1 and CDR2: LGHNA, YNFKEQ. The CDR3 DNA reads TGTGCCAGCAGCCAAGAAGGTCCGGGGGCTTTCTTT. Protein sequence: CASSQEGPGAFF.

The chain links TRBV2 to TRBJ2-2; D is uncertain. Trimming took 4 bases from V and 1 from J, leaving 7 bases between them. The CDR3 runs to 14 residues. Looked up from germline, CDR1 is SNHLY and CDR2 is FYNNEI. The CDR3 coding sequence is TGTGCCAGCAGTGTTTACGGGAACACCGGGGAGCTGTTTTTT. Protein: CASSVYGNTGELFF.

As concerns this clone: The junction departs from germline at one end; a sequencing error may be responsible. This sequence joins TRBV28 and TRBJ1-5; maybe TRBD1 (6 bases). CDR1 MDHEN and CDR2 SYDVKM come from the germline V gene. The CDR3 runs to 16 residues. CDR3 nucleotide sequence: TGTGCCAGCAGTTCAGTGGCGGGGGCATCCAATCAGCCCCAGAATTTT. It translates to CASSSVAGASNQPQNF.

This clone has a handful of counts. V gene TRBV13 combines with J gene TRBJ2-5; D possibly corresponds to TRBD2 (6 bases). This CDR3 comprises 14 residues. Trimming took 6 bases from V and 4 from J, leaving 15 bases between them. Germline V lookup: CDR1 PRHDT, CDR2 FYEKMQ (reference sequence). The CDR3 nucleotides read TGTGCCAGCAGTTTCGGGGGTGAGAGAGAGACCCAGTACTTC. Protein sequence: CASSFGGERETQYF.

The chain couples TRBV6-5 to TRBJ1-1; no firm D call. V was shortened by 3 bases and J by 1 base, with 9 bases between the two germline ends. The CDR3 length is 14 residues. The germline gives CDR1 MNHEY, CDR2 SVGAGI. The CDR3 spells CASSYLGRNTEAFF. Written as DNA, the CDR3 is TGTGCCAGCAGTTATCTGGGGAGGAACACTGAAGCTTTCTTT.

A few counts support this clone. The V and J genes are TRBV4-2 and TRBJ2-1; no clear D gene. The germline V gene encodes CDR1 LGHNA and CDR2 YNFKEQ. V gave up 0 bases and J gave up 6 bases, with 9 bases separating them. The CDR3 runs to 14 residues. In nucleotides, the CDR3 is TGTGCCAGCAGCCAAGAGCACTTATTCAATGAGCAGTTCTTC. Protein sequence: CASSQEHLFNEQFF.

The chain uses TRBV4-1 and TRBJ1-2; 8 nucleotides match TRBD1. The germline CDR1 and CDR2 sequences are MGHRA and YSYEKL. The CDR3 runs 15 residues. The V segment lost 0 bases and the J segment 4 bases; nucleotides outside the gene matches: 4. CDR3 in amino acids: CASSQDLTGGYGYTF. DNA for the CDR3: TGCGCCAGCAGCCAAGATCTTACAGGGGGCTATGGCTACACCTTC.

The count of this clone is one. The CDR3 region is CASSSGGGNAEAFF. CDR3 in DNA: TGTGCCAGCAGTTCCGGGGGGGGCAACGCTGAAGCTTTCTTT. The V gene is TRBV28, the J gene TRBJ1-1; D is possibly TRBD1 (6 bases). The V gene's germline CDR1 is MDHEN and CDR2 SYDVKM. V lost 4 bases and J lost 6, with 15 bases in between. The CDR3 consists of 14 residues. Full variable domain (rest looked up from reference TRBV28 and TRBJ1-1): DVKVTQSSRYLVKRTGEKVFLECVQDMDHENMFWYRQDPGLGLRLIYFSYDVKMKEKGDIPEGYSVSREKKERFSLILESASTNQTSMYLCASSSGGGNAEAFFGQGTRLTVV.

This clone showed up just a few times. The V gene is TRBV19, the J gene TRBJ1-1; TRBD1 agrees at 8 bases. The trim removed 3 bases at V and 0 bases at J, leaving 0 bases unmatched. The CDR3 is made up of 14 amino acids. Looked up from germline, CDR1 is LNHDA and CDR2 is SQIVND (reference sequence). This chain's CDR3 is CASSMTGVNTEAFF. The CDR3 bases are TGTGCCAGTAGTATGACAGGGGTGAACACTGAAGCTTTCTTT.

The chain joins TRBV7-9 to TRBJ1-4, with 10 bases identical to TRBD1. Germline V CDR1 and CDR2: SEHNR, FQNEAQ (reference sequence). CDR3 size: 16 residues. Trimming removed 5 bases from V and 5 bases from J; junction bases left unmatched: 8. The CDR3 is CASSPSWTGGNEKLFF. DNA of the CDR3: TGTGCCAGCAGCCCTAGCTGGACAGGGGGAAATGAAAAACTGTTTTTT.

The rearrangement uses TRBV25-1 and TRBJ1-2, with TRBD1 matching 9 bases. Germline CDR1 MGHDK, CDR2 SYGVNS. Trimming removed 1 base from V and 8 bases from J; junction bases left unmatched: 11. The CDR3 contains 16 residues. CDR3 in amino acids: CASSELETGGTMGYTF. CDR3 nucleotides: TGTGCCAGCAGTGAATTGGAGACAGGGGGTACTATGGGCTACACCTTC.

In this sample, this clone turned up a few times. This rearrangement joins TRBV4-1 to TRBJ1-1; D perhaps matches TRBD1 (6 bases). Trimming took 3 bases from V and 0 from J, leaving 11 bases between them. CDR1 is MGHRA and CDR2 is YSYEKL in the germline V gene. This CDR3 region has 15 residues. CDR3 nucleotides: TGCGCCAGCAGCCAGGCAGGGGTTATGAACACTGAAGCTTTCTTT. Translation gives CASSQAGVMNTEAFF.

CDR3 DNA sequence: TGCGCCAGCAGCCACCCACATCTTCGACAGGGGGGACGCGAGCAGTACTTC. The encoded protein is CASSHPHLRQGGREQYF. The V call is TRBV4-1, the J call TRBJ2-7, with 9 positions matching TRBD1. The germline gives CDR1 MGHRA, CDR2 YSYEKL. The CDR3 length is 17 residues. Unmatched junction bases numbered 15, after V lost 3 bases and J lost 6 bases.

On this clone itself: At one end, the junction sequence differs from germline, possibly due to a read error. The V and J genes are TRBV6-5 and TRBJ1-1; no firm D call. Germline values: CDR1 MNHEY, CDR2 SVGAGI. CDR3 size: 14 residues. As DNA, the CDR3 is TGTGCCAGCAGTTACTCAGGTAGTACAGTCGAAGCTCTCTTT. This gives the protein CASSYSGSTVEALF.